These 31 T cell receptor beta chains were all obtained from the same sample, sequenced in a study of T-cell reconstitution after alpha-beta-depleted transplantation in children. During its preparation, the TCRbeta library received unique molecular identifiers. TCRdb processed the PCR reads anew with MiXCR; each CDR3 protein has one entry. Among about 200,000 distinct CDR3 sequences listed, more than 14% were seen once. The sample consisted of PBMCs from the stem cell graft donor, taken from the stem cell graft. Receptors originate from a human donor who donated a stem cell graft to a child with acute lymphoblastic leukemia.

This clonotype was detected many times. CDR3 nucleotide sequence: TGCAGTGCTTGGGCGGGGGCCTACGAGCAGTACTTC. Residues: CSAWAGAYEQYF. The chain joins TRBV20-1 to TRBJ2-7; 7 positions agree with TRBD2. Germline CDR1 reads DFQATT; CDR2 reads SNEGSKA (reference sequence). Trimming cost V 5 bases and J 2 bases; bases outside gene matches: 3. The CDR3 is 12 residues long.

The sample holds a few counts of this clonotype. The chain employs TRBV11-2 and TRBJ2-5; D is perhaps TRBD2 (5 bases). This CDR3 is 14 amino acids long. The V and J ends lost 5 bases and 1 base respectively, with 11 bases between them. The V gene's germline CDR1 is SGHAT and CDR2 FQNNGV. The CDR3 bases are TGTGCCAGCAGCCACGGAGGACCCCAAGAGACCCAGTACTTC. Its translation is CASSHGGPQETQYF.

This clonotype has ten or more counts. The gene calls are TRBV4-1 and TRBJ2-7, with 9 nucleotides matching TRBD1. The CDR3 is 15 residues long. Unmatched junction bases numbered 10, after V lost 5 bases and J lost 5 bases. The germline CDR1 and CDR2 sequences are MGHRA and YSYEKL. CDR3 amino acids: CASSYSGTGINEQYF. The CDR3 bases are TGCGCCAGCAGCTATTCCGGGACAGGGATCAACGAGCAGTACTTC.

V is TRBV5-4 and J is TRBJ2-1; the D call may be TRBD1 or TRBD2 (5 bases each). Germline values: CDR1 SGHNT, CDR2 YYREEE (reference sequence). CDR3 length equals 14 residues. V was clipped by 0 bases and J by 12 bases, with 16 bases between them. This chain's CDR3 is CASSLGREGQGQFF. In nucleotides, the CDR3 is TGTGCCAGCAGCTTGGGGCGAGAGGGGCAGGGGCAGTTCTTC.

This clonotype was seen ten or more times. The V call is TRBV5-1, the J call TRBJ1-1; 9 positions match TRBD1. CDR1 is SGHRS, CDR2 YFSETQ, per germline. This CDR3 contains 15 residues. Trimming cost V 3 bases and J 3 bases; bases outside gene matches: 6. In DNA, the CDR3 is TGCGCCAGCAGCTCATACAGGGGGCAGGACACTGAAGCTTTCTTT. It translates to CASSSYRGQDTEAFF.

This clonotype has a count of ten or more. The chain is built from TRBV5-1 and TRBJ2-7, with D hard to call. The CDR3 runs 8 residues. Germline CDR1 is SGHRS and CDR2 is YFSETQ. V lost 6 bases to trimming and J lost 9 bases, with 4 bases between them. CDR3 sequence reads: CASIGQYF. In nucleotides, the CDR3 is TGCGCCAGCATAGGGCAGTACTTC. Full variable domain (outside the CDR3, taken from reference TRBV5-1 and TRBJ2-7): KAGVTQTPRYLIKTRGQQVTLSCSPISGHRSVSWYQQTPGQGLQFLFEYFSETQRNKGNFPGRFSGRQFSNSRSEMNVSTLELGDSALYLCASIGQYFGPGTRLTVT.

The J gene is TRBJ2-3, the V gene TRBV7-2; D not resolved. CDR3 length: 15 residues. The germline V gene encodes CDR1 SGHTA and CDR2 FQGNSA. The V end was cut by 0 bases, the J end by 0 bases, with 7 bases between. CDR3 residues: CASSLATLSTDTQYF. The DNA for the CDR3 is TGTGCCAGCAGCTTAGCTACCCTCAGCACAGATACGCAGTATTTT.

This clonotype has more than one count but fewer than ten. CDR3 DNA: TGTGCCAGCAGACAACTAGCGGGAGTACCAGATACGCAGTATTTT. Its translation: CASRQLAGVPDTQYF. The chain combines TRBV12-3 or TRBV12-4 with TRBJ2-3; TRBD2 matches 11 bases. The CDR3 extends over 15 amino acids. The J segment lost 4 bases and the V segment lost 6 bases, leaving 6 bases of the junction unmatched.

The rearrangement joins TRBV11-1 to TRBJ2-1, with 7 bases lining up with TRBD2. CDR1 and CDR2 (germline): SGHAT, FQDESV (reference sequence). The J segment lost 6 bases and the V segment lost 5 bases, leaving 7 bases of the junction unmatched. CDR3 length: 14 amino acids. CDR3 sequence reads: CASSPGTNFNEQFF. DNA of the CDR3: TGTGCCAGCAGCCCCGGGACTAATTTCAATGAGCAGTTCTTC.

At least ten counts were recorded for this clonotype. The V and J genes are TRBV28 and TRBJ2-7; 7 positions match TRBD2. This CDR3 has 15 amino acids. Losses at the gene ends were 5 bases for V and 5 bases for J; bases not matched to a gene: 12. The germline gives CDR1 MDHEN, CDR2 SYDVKM. The CDR3 here is CASSALGGSSHEQYF. The CDR3 nucleotides read TGTGCCAGCAGTGCCCTGGGCGGGAGTTCCCACGAGCAGTACTTC.

This clonotype came up many times. V usage is TRBV29-1 and J usage is TRBJ1-2; D possibly corresponds to TRBD1 (6 bases). Per germline, CDR1 SQVTM and CDR2 ANQGSEA. The CDR3 has 15 amino acids. Trimming left V 1 base short and J 11 bases short, with 23 bases between. The CDR3 is CSVEGEGTDGGPYTF. The CDR3 DNA sequence: TGCAGCGTTGAAGGCGAAGGGACGGACGGGGGCCCTTACACCTTC.

This clonotype was found many times. The rearrangement uses TRBV7-8 and TRBJ2-3, with D tentatively TRBD1 or TRBD2 (6 bases each). Trimming left V 5 bases short and J 5 bases short, with 20 bases between. The length of the CDR3 is 16 residues. Germline V gives CDR1 SGHVS, CDR2 FQNEAQ. DNA of the CDR3: TGTGCCAGCAGCAAGGGGGGTCCCAGGGCGGTAGATACGCAGTATTTT. Its protein product is CASSKGGPRAVDTQYF.

This clonotype was observed at least ten times. V is TRBV20-1 and J is TRBJ2-7; 8 bases match TRBD2. The CDR3 consists of 11 residues. J gave up 4 bases and V 6 bases, and 2 bases lay outside the gene matches. Germline CDR1 DFQATT, CDR2 SNEGSKA (reference sequence). The CDR3 DNA reads as TGCAGTGCCGCTAGCGGGTACGAGCAGTACTTC. Translated, it gives CSAASGYEQYF.

This clonotype was counted ten times or more. V and J are TRBV29-1 and TRBJ1-1; D gene ambiguous. V shed 7 bases and J shed 1 base, with 10 bases lying between them. The germline V gene has CDR1 SQVTM and CDR2 ANQGSEA. The CDR3 runs 12 residues. CDR3 nucleotides: TGCAGCGCCAAAAGGGAGAACACTGAAGCTTTCTTT. Translation: CSAKRENTEAFF. The full variable domain, completed using reference TRBV29-1 and TRBJ1-1, is SAVISQKPSRDICQRGTSLTIQCQVDSQVTMMFWYRQQPGQSLTLIATANQGSEATYESGFVIDKFPISRPNLTFSTLTVSNMSPEDSSIYLCSAKRENTEAFFGQGTRLTVV.

There are many counts of this clonotype. The V call is TRBV10-2, the J call TRBJ1-1; D unclear. The CDR3 consists of 14 residues. Between the trimmed V and J ends, which lost 7 bases and 5 bases, there was a span of 17 bases. In germline, CDR1 is WSHSY, CDR2 SAAADI. CDR3: CASKVPSLGTEAFF. Here the CDR3 DNA reads TGCGCCAGCAAAGTTCCTTCTTTGGGAACTGAAGCTTTCTTT.

At least ten counts were recorded for this clonotype. The rearrangement joins TRBV7-9 to TRBJ2-7; TRBD1 might be the D (5 bases). With 5 bases removed from V and 0 bases from J, the gap between germline ends came to 8 bases. The CDR3 has 13 residues. The germline V gene has CDR1 SEHNR and CDR2 FQNEAQ (reference sequence). CDR3 DNA sequence: TGTGCCAGCAGCGCAGACAGCTCCTACGAGCAGTACTTC. Its translation is CASSADSSYEQYF.

This clonotype was found many times. The chain combines TRBV15 with TRBJ2-7, with D tentatively TRBD1 or TRBD2 (5 bases each). The CDR3 totals 15 residues. Trimming left V 1 base short and J 1 base short, with 11 bases between. The germline V gene has CDR1 LNHNV and CDR2 YYDKDF (reference sequence). CDR3 DNA: TGTGCCACCAGCAGAGGGGGACCCTCTTCCTACGAGCAGTACTTC. This codes for CATSRGGPSSYEQYF.

This clonotype was counted ten times or more. The genes are TRBV13 and TRBJ2-7; D is unresolved. Trimming stripped 5 bases from V and 3 bases from J, with 14 bases between. In germline, CDR1 is PRHDT, CDR2 FYEKMQ (reference sequence). The CDR3 contains 14 residues. The CDR3 reads CASSPRPESYEQYF. Here the CDR3 DNA reads TGTGCCAGCAGCCCGCGTCCTGAAAGCTACGAGCAGTACTTC.

This clonotype appeared many times. For the CDR3, the DNA is TGCAGTGCCGCCTCGGACAGGGTCCCAGATACGCAGTATTTT. Translation: CSAASDRVPDTQYF. The rearrangement links TRBV20-1 to TRBJ2-3; TRBD1 agrees at 8 bases. This CDR3 has 14 residues. V shed 6 bases and J 4 bases; nucleotides not matched to a gene: 9. Per the germline V gene, CDR1 is DFQATT and CDR2 is SNEGSKA (reference sequence).

This clonotype was counted ten times or more. The chain uses TRBV4-1 and TRBJ1-1; TRBD1 matches at 7 bases. This CDR3 has 16 residues. Germline CDR1 MGHRA, CDR2 YSYEKL. V was pared by 7 bases and J by 1 base, with 12 bases of the junction left unmatched. CDR3 DNA: TGCGCCAGCACGCGAACATTGACAGGGCAGAACACTGAAGCTTTCTTT. Residues: CASTRTLTGQNTEAFF.

This clonotype appeared many times. CDR3 sequence reads: CASSSVPGQGLAEAFF. CDR3 coding DNA: TGCGCCAGCAGTTCAGTCCCGGGACAGGGATTAGCTGAAGCTTTCTTT. J is TRBJ1-1 and V is TRBV5-1; 9 bases map to TRBD1. The V gene end was trimmed by 5 bases and the J gene end by 6 bases; junction bases not matched to a gene: 14. CDR1 SGHRS and CDR2 YFSETQ come from the germline V gene. This CDR3 comprises 16 residues.

With respect to this clonotype: The junction departs from germline at one end; a sequencing error may be responsible. The chain couples TRBV2 to TRBJ2-5; 7 nucleotides line up with TRBD1. The germline V gene has CDR1 SNHLY and CDR2 FYNNEI. The CDR3 length is 15 residues. CDR3 sequence reads: CASSEKTGHQETHYF. For the CDR3, the DNA is TGTGCCAGCAGTGAAAAGACAGGGCACCAAGAGACCCACTACTTC.

This clonotype was observed at least ten times. The V and J genes are TRBV12-3 or TRBV12-4 and TRBJ1-1, with 9 bases aligning to TRBD1. V was pared by 5 bases and J by 4 bases, with 5 bases of the junction left unmatched. The length of the CDR3 is 14 residues. The CDR3 region is CASSPGDRATEAFF. CDR3 nucleotide sequence: TGTGCCAGCAGTCCCGGGGACAGGGCCACTGAAGCTTTCTTT.

This clonotype has a count of ten or more. The chain recombines TRBV27 with TRBJ2-1; 8 bases map to TRBD2. Per germline, CDR1 MNHEY and CDR2 SMNVEV (reference sequence). This CDR3 comprises 14 residues. Trimming at V came to 3 bases and at J to 7 bases, leaving 5 bases not matched to a gene. CDR3 amino acids: CASSLGLVMNEQFF. The CDR3, as DNA: TGTGCCAGCAGTTTGGGACTAGTCATGAATGAGCAGTTCTTC.

Many counts were recorded for this clonotype. The gene calls are TRBV5-1 and TRBJ1-6, with D possibly being TRBD1 (6 bases). Germline values: CDR1 SGHRS, CDR2 YFSETQ. V gave up 6 bases and J gave up 7 bases, with 17 bases separating them. This CDR3 comprises 15 residues. CDR3 bases: TGCGCCAGCACCAACGGACAGCCCGACAATTCACCCCTCCACTTT. Amino acid sequence: CASTNGQPDNSPLHF.

This clonotype has at least ten counts. J is TRBJ1-5 and V is TRBV4-1; D remains ambiguous. Trimming stripped 0 bases from V and 6 bases from J, with 12 bases between. Germline loops: CDR1 MGHRA, CDR2 YSYEKL. This CDR3 comprises 15 residues. The chain's CDR3 is CASSQESVGFQPQHF. The CDR3 DNA sequence: TGCGCCAGCAGCCAAGAGAGCGTAGGTTTTCAGCCCCAGCATTTT.

This clonotype was recorded many times. The chain joins TRBV20-1 to TRBJ2-1, with TRBD2 matching 16 bases. J gave up 10 bases and V 3 bases, and 3 bases lay outside the gene matches. This CDR3 region has 14 residues. The germline V gene encodes CDR1 DFQATT and CDR2 SNEGSKA (reference sequence). The CDR3 DNA reads TGCAGTGCTAGGGGACTAGCGGGAGGGGGCGAGCAGTTCTTC. Translating gives CSARGLAGGGEQFF.

This clonotype was observed many times. The CDR3 loop is CASRTGGKDIQYF. As DNA, the CDR3 is TGTGCCAGCAGGACAGGGGGGAAAGACATTCAGTACTTC. V usage is TRBV6-2 or TRBV6-3 and J usage is TRBJ2-4, with 9 nucleotides matching TRBD1. The CDR3 totals 13 residues. The germline CDR1 and CDR2 sequences are MNHEY and SVGEGT. The J segment lost 8 bases and the V segment lost 6 bases, leaving 5 bases of the junction unmatched.

This clonotype was observed at least ten times. V gene TRBV20-1 combines with J gene TRBJ2-7; 7 bases match TRBD2. CDR1 is DFQATT and CDR2 is SNEGSKA in the germline V gene (reference sequence). The CDR3 contains 19 residues. With 1 base clipped from V and 3 bases from J, the junction kept 21 bases outside the gene matches. The CDR3 sequence: CSARAAEVVSPGLNYEQYF. The CDR3 DNA reads TGCAGTGCTAGAGCTGCTGAGGTAGTTTCACCGGGACTAAACTACGAGCAGTACTTC.

This clonotype was observed at least ten times. The rearrangement links TRBV20-1 to TRBJ1-2; TRBD1 agrees at 7 bases. The V and J ends lost 5 bases and 3 bases, in that order; junction bases with no gene match: 12. This CDR3 contains 15 residues. Germline V gene data show CDR1 as DFQATT and CDR2 as SNEGSKA (reference sequence). CDR3 region: CSAWTSGTEYYGYTF. Written as DNA, the CDR3 is TGCAGTGCTTGGACGTCCGGGACAGAGTACTATGGCTACACCTTC.

The chain combines TRBV6-1 with TRBJ1-4, with D possibly TRBD1 on 6 matching bases. Trimming shortened V by 7 bases and J by 0 bases, and 18 bases separated the two germline ends. From germline, CDR1 is MNHNS and CDR2 SASEGT. This CDR3 spans 17 amino acids. The CDR3 sequence is CASTLRAGEATNEKLFF. As DNA, the CDR3 is TGTGCCAGCACTCTGAGGGCAGGGGAAGCAACTAATGAAAAACTGTTTTTT.